This entry is about one T cell receptor (beta chain). Its specificity is unknown. The germline V and J ends were trimmed by 7 bases and 0 bases, with 12 bases remaining between them. Germline assignment: CDR1 MGHDK and CDR2 SYGVNS. CDR3 size: 14 residues. This record belongs to a study of cytomegalovirus exposure and HLA in healthy donors. Findings of the study overall: Apart from CMV serostatus, no immune exposure information was available.

PCR involved 60 Vbeta and 13 Jbeta primers. Sequencing used immunoSEQ multiplex PCR; TCRdb keeps in-frame clones, though not all of them. This table has approximately 160,000 clones, roughly four fifths appearing once. The clonotype was recovered from a man aged 45-65 years in good health and CMV-seropositive. The sequenced material came from PBMCs. The J gene is TRBJ1-2, the V gene TRBV25-1; D not resolved. This CDR3 is CASNPPGTNYGYTF. CDR3 in DNA: TGTGCCAGCAACCCTCCGGGGACTAACTATGGCTACACCTTC.